These 24 T cell receptor beta chains were sequenced from one sample in a study of T cell responses to AZD1222 COVID-19 vaccine. Assay used: immunoSEQ multiplex PCR; TCRdb lists only in-frame clones, some missing. The sample comprises some 83,000 clones, roughly 82% of which are singletons, and roughly 9.4% rests with the top ten. The sample here was peripheral blood, taken on day 0 of AZD1222 vaccination. The receptors were sampled from an adult in good health.

The V gene is TRBV30, the J gene TRBJ2-3; TRBD2 matches 7 bases. The CDR3 runs to 12 residues. Germline V gene data show CDR1 as GTSNPN and CDR2 as SVGIG (reference sequence). J was trimmed by 8 bases and V by 2 bases; bases with no gene match: 4. As DNA, the CDR3 is TGTGCCTGGAGTCCGGGAGGAGGTACGCAGTATTTT. It encodes CAWSPGGGTQYF.

The DNA of the CDR3 is TGTGCCTGGAGTGTAGAGGGGGAAAGTTCACCCCTCCACTTT. Translation gives CAWSVEGESSPLHF. V and J are TRBV30 and TRBJ1-6; D might be TRBD1 (6 bases). Trimming stripped 0 bases from V and 9 bases from J, with 12 bases between. Germline V gene data show CDR1 as GTSNPN and CDR2 as SVGIG (reference sequence). The CDR3 covers 14 residues.

This clone ranks as medium-sized. V is TRBV30 and J is TRBJ1-5; no clear D gene. This CDR3 is built from 13 residues. Germline CDR1 reads GTSNPN; CDR2 reads SVGIG (reference sequence). V shed 2 bases and J shed 0 bases, with 5 bases lying between them. As DNA, the CDR3 is TGTGCCTGGAGTTCGACTAGCAATCAGCCCCAGCATTTT. It translates to CAWSSTSNQPQHF.

The chain joins TRBV30 to TRBJ1-4; D is unclear. The CDR3 is 15 amino acids. Trimming stripped 1 base from V and 7 bases from J, with 16 bases between. The germline V gene has CDR1 GTSNPN and CDR2 SVGIG (reference sequence). The CDR3 spells CAWSDVARRGEKLFF. Here the CDR3 DNA reads TGTGCCTGGAGTGACGTAGCCCGTCGAGGTGAAAAACTGTTTTTT.

The chain uses TRBV28 and TRBJ1-2; TRBD1 matches 8 bases. CDR1 is MDHEN, CDR2 SYDVKM, per germline. This CDR3 region has 15 residues. The trim removed 4 bases at V and 4 bases at J, leaving 8 bases unmatched. The CDR3 nucleotides are TGTGCCAGCAGTTCTCTGCGGACAGGGTTCTATGGCTACACCTTC. Its translation: CASSSLRTGFYGYTF.

V and J are TRBV7-2 and TRBJ1-1, with D uncertain. Trimming stripped 0 bases from V and 0 bases from J, with 8 bases between. Germline assignment: CDR1 SGHTA and CDR2 FQGNSA. The CDR3 sequence is 15 residues long. CDR3 in DNA: TGTGCCAGCAGCTTAGCGTCTGGGATGAACACTGAAGCTTTCTTT. It is translated as CASSLASGMNTEAFF.

The rearrangement uses TRBV2 and TRBJ2-3; maybe TRBD1 (6 bases). The CDR3 totals 14 residues. The germline gives CDR1 SNHLY, CDR2 FYNNEI. V lost 6 bases and J 2 bases, leaving 12 bases between the germline ends. The CDR3 coding sequence is TGTGCCAGCAGGATCAGGGACAACACAGATACGCAGTATTTT. Translated: CASRIRDNTDTQYF.

A single count supports this clone. The genes are TRBV6-6 and TRBJ1-1; 7 nucleotides agree with TRBD1. Trimming took 2 bases from V and 6 from J; bases not matched to a gene: 9. This CDR3 has 15 residues. Germline CDR1 reads MNHNY; CDR2 reads SVGAGI (reference sequence). In DNA form, the CDR3 reads TGTGCCAGCAGTTACCCAGGGTCAGGGGGGGCTGAAGCTTTCTTT. It specifies CASSYPGSGGAEAFF.

Notes on this clone: A junction end diverges from the germline sequence, so it may reflect a read error. The chain carries TRBV5-6 and TRBJ2-7; either TRBD1 or TRBD2 may supply D (5 bases each). Germline CDR1 is SGHDT and CDR2 is YYEEEE. There are 13 residues in the CDR3. This chain's CDR3 is CASSLEHRDPPDF. The CDR3 DNA reads TGTGCCAGCAGCTTGGAGCATAGGGACCCACCGGACTTC.

J is TRBJ1-1 and V is TRBV20-1, with D maybe TRBD1 (6 bases). Trimming cost V 3 bases and J 5 bases, with 10 bases left between them. The CDR3 length is 12 residues. Germline CDR1 DFQATT, CDR2 SNEGSKA (reference sequence). CDR3 protein: CSASRGGTEAFF. CDR3 bases: TGCAGTGCTAGTAGGGGGGGGACTGAAGCTTTCTTT.

The rearrangement uses TRBV27 and TRBJ2-2; D ambiguous. Per the germline V gene, CDR1 is MNHEY and CDR2 is SMNVEV (reference sequence). The CDR3 is 15 amino acids. Trimming stripped 6 bases from V and 3 bases from J, with 14 bases between. The CDR3 nucleotides read TGTGCCAGCAGCCCCGTTGGCTGGTACACCGGGGAGCTGTTTTTT. Translating gives CASSPVGWYTGELFF.

This clone was seen only once. CDR3 protein: CASSGGTVEAFF. In nucleotides, the CDR3 is TGTGCCAGCAGCGGAGGGACAGTTGAAGCTTTCTTT. This chain joins TRBV6-5 and TRBJ1-1; 7 bases agree with TRBD1. The junction had 5 bases not matched to a gene; V was cut back by 6 bases and J by 7 bases. The germline gives CDR1 MNHEY, CDR2 SVGAGI. The CDR3 covers 12 residues.

The chain recombines TRBV6-5 with TRBJ1-1; the D is unclear. The CDR3 runs to 12 residues. From germline, CDR1 is MNHEY and CDR2 SVGAGI. With 6 bases removed from V and 8 bases from J, the gap between germline ends came to 13 bases. DNA of the CDR3: TGTGCCAGCAGGGGAGACACCCTCGAAGCTTTCTTT. Translation: CASRGDTLEAFF.

The chain combines TRBV19 with TRBJ1-2, with D maybe TRBD1 (6 bases). CDR3 length equals 14 residues. Trimming left V 6 bases short and J 5 bases short, with 16 bases between. Germline CDR1 is LNHDA and CDR2 is SQIVND (reference sequence). The CDR3 loop is CASREPGTRYGYTF. CDR3 DNA sequence: TGTGCCAGTAGGGAGCCCGGGACACGTTATGGCTACACCTTC.

The chain carries TRBV6-5 and TRBJ2-7, with D unresolved. Trimming removed 0 bases from V and 3 bases from J, with 9 bases in between. The CDR3 spans 14 residues. Germline assignment: CDR1 MNHEY and CDR2 SVGAGI. The CDR3 loop is CASSYSGRDYEQYF. CDR3 sequence (DNA): TGTGCCAGCAGTTACTCGGGTAGGGACTACGAGCAGTACTTC.

The chain is built from TRBV6-6 and TRBJ1-3; unclear D gene. The CDR3 has 15 amino acids. Trimming removed 8 bases at V and 0 bases at J, with 14 bases between. Germline V gene sequence: CDR1 MNHNY, CDR2 SVGAGI (reference sequence). This CDR3 is CASRAGDRSGNTIYF. In nucleotides, the CDR3 is TGTGCCAGCCGGGCAGGAGACCGCTCTGGAAACACCATATATTTT.

This clone was recorded once. The chain joins TRBV7-9 to TRBJ2-3; D uncertain. The CDR3 spans 19 residues. The germline CDR1 and CDR2 sequences are SEHNR and FQNEAQ (reference sequence). V was shortened by 6 bases and J by 4 bases, with 29 bases between the two germline ends. CDR3 region: CASRPPWRFDRLVPDTQYF. The CDR3 DNA is TGTGCCAGCAGGCCCCCATGGCGGTTCGATCGTCTTGTGCCAGATACGCAGTATTTT.

The chain couples TRBV28 to TRBJ1-4; D remains ambiguous. Deletions cut 8 bases from V and 1 base from J, with 8 bases between. Germline loops: CDR1 MDHEN, CDR2 SYDVKM. The CDR3 runs to 13 residues. As DNA, the CDR3 is TGTGCCAGCCATATGAGAACTAATGAAAAACTGTTTTTT. Its protein product is CASHMRTNEKLFF.

The genes are TRBV2 and TRBJ2-2; 10 bases align to TRBD2. Germline CDR1 is SNHLY and CDR2 is FYNNEI. The CDR3 totals 15 residues. J lost 4 bases, V lost 8 bases, and 7 bases had no gene match. The CDR3 DNA sequence: TGTGCCAGCGGCGGACTAGCGGAGTTCACCGGGGAGCTGTTTTTT. This codes for CASGGLAEFTGELFF. Variable domain in full (rest from reference TRBV2 and TRBJ2-2): EPEVTQTPSHQVTQMGQEVILRCVPISNHLYFYWYRQILGQKVEFLVSFYNNEISEKSEIFDDQFSVERPDGSNFTLKIRSTKLEDSAMYFCASGGLAEFTGELFFGEGSRLTVL.

This chain connects TRBV7-3 to TRBJ1-1; 7 nucleotides line up with TRBD1. The CDR3 has 15 residues. The ends lost 5 bases at V and 4 bases at J; junction bases unmatched: 10. Germline lookup yields CDR1 SGHTA and CDR2 FQGTGA. As DNA, the CDR3 is TGTGCCAGCAGCCCTCCGACAGGGAGTATCACTGAAGCTTTCTTT. Amino acids: CASSPPTGSITEAFF. Looking up the rest from reference TRBV7-3 and TRBJ1-1 gives the full variable domain: GAGVSQTPSNKVTEKGKYVELRCDPISGHTALYWYRQSLGQGPEFLIYFQGTGAADDSGLPNDRFFAVRPEGSVSTLKIQRTERGDSAVYLCASSPPTGSITEAFFGQGTRLTVV.

This clone came up a few times. The chain carries TRBV9 and TRBJ2-2; 11 bases match TRBD2. The CDR3 loop spans 14 amino acids. CDR1 is SGDLS and CDR2 is YYNGEE in the germline V gene. V lost 1 base, J lost 8 bases, and 1 base stayed unmatched. Here the CDR3 reads CASSVLAGGGELFF. CDR3 coding DNA: TGTGCCAGCAGCGTACTAGCGGGAGGTGGGGAGCTGTTTTTT.

This sequence joins TRBV28 and TRBJ1-5; D uncertain. The germline V gene encodes CDR1 MDHEN and CDR2 SYDVKM. V dropped 6 bases and J dropped 7 bases, with 19 bases sitting between them. This CDR3 comprises 15 residues. The chain's CDR3 is CASSLKGFRGQPQHF. The CDR3 DNA reads as TGTGCCAGCAGCTTAAAGGGATTCCGGGGACAGCCCCAGCATTTT.

The chain has TRBV27 and TRBJ1-3; 8 nucleotides agree with TRBD1. V lost 4 bases and J lost 3; bases outside the gene matches: 5. CDR1 and CDR2 from the germline V gene are MNHEY and SMNVEV (reference sequence). The CDR3 is 15 amino acids. The CDR3 bases are TGTGCCAGCAGTTCCGGGACAGGAGGTGGAAACACCATATATTTT. Translation gives CASSSGTGGGNTIYF.

The chain is built from TRBV25-1 and TRBJ1-1, with 9 bases aligning to TRBD1. V lost 6 bases and J lost 4; bases outside the gene matches: 6. The CDR3 totals 14 residues. CDR1 is MGHDK and CDR2 is SYGVNS in the germline V gene. CDR3 nucleotides: TGTGCCAGCAGGGGGACAGGGCGGGTCACTGAAGCTTTCTTT. This gives the protein CASRGTGRVTEAFF.